This T cell receptor (beta chain) was sequenced for a study of blood T cell repertoires in COVID-19. Overall study context: PBMCs, B-cell-depleted T cells, or T cells provided the cDNA or gDNA that made up the material.

The authors' processing: Amplification of reference gene primers provided the estimated nucleated cell counts. The repertoire was sequenced with immunoSEQ multiplex PCR; TCRdb's copy has only in-frame clones and lacks some. V, J and clone size reflect that table, while D and trimming were determined from the DNA. Of some 99,000 clones listed, around 82% were seen once; the top ten hold 6.5% to 8%. Germline V gene data show CDR1 as LGHNT and CDR2 as FRNRAP. Trimming removed 5 bases at V and 1 base at J, with 9 bases between. The CDR3 consists of 14 residues. The sequenced sample was peripheral blood. This receptor was identified in a woman between 50 and 59 years old with acute or convalescent COVID-19. V usage is TRBV12-5 and J usage is TRBJ1-3; a weak D match, TRBD1 (6 bases). CDR3 bases: TGTGCTAGTGGTACAGGGCTATCTGGAAACACCATATATTTT. Translating it yields CASGTGLSGNTIYF.